These T cell receptor beta chains were read from a single sample in a study of beta chain features in type 1 diabetes. Profiled with immunoSEQ multiplex PCR; TCRdb holds only in-frame clones, not every one. The sample consists of roughly 290,000 clones, 8% of them appearing once. Sequencing was performed on central memory CD4+ T cells from blood. These receptors were obtained from a woman between 18 and 29 years old in good health. CDR3s include the opening cysteine and the closing phenylalanine or tryptophan.

cdr3_length,v_call,j_call,cdr3_aa
11,TRBV5-1,TRBJ2-5,CASSLVGTQYF
16,TRBV18,TRBJ1-1,CASSPGQGKRRTEAFF
15,TRBV27,TRBJ2-6,CASSAWSSGANVLTF
16,TRBV15,TRBJ2-6,CATSREGTTGANVLTF
13,TRBV2,TRBJ1-5,CASRTYSNQPQHF
14,TRBV14,TRBJ2-5,CASSQPQGLETQYF
14,TRBV29-1,TRBJ1-4,CSVKEGATNEKLFF
14,TRBV5-4,TRBJ1-1,CASSFGTGDAEAFF
14,TRBV28,TRBJ1-6,CASTFRRAWSPLHF
14,TRBV30,TRBJ1-5,CAWSKAGWDQPQHF
14,TRBV28,TRBJ2-1,CASALGPRINEQFF
16,TRBV4-3,TRBJ2-3,CASSQDLAGGRYTQYF
17,TRBV15,TRBJ2-6,CATSRDLGNSGANVLTF
15,TRBV11-1,TRBJ2-3,CASSPYSGTTDTQYF
17,TRBV27,TRBJ2-6,CASSTIEGVSGANVLTF
13,TRBV19,TRBJ2-5,CASSTGLAETQYF
15,TRBV7-3,TRBJ2-5,CASSLRRGSQETQYF
14,TRBV18,TRBJ1-2,CASSPDRGPYGYTF
16,TRBV2,TRBJ2-3,CASSGPGGYSTDTQYF
12,TRBV7-2,TRBJ1-6,CASSSMGQQLHF
14,TRBV7-9,TRBJ1-1,CASSLRGSSTEAFF
16,TRBV18,TRBJ1-1,CASSPGTGNMNTEAFF
13,TRBV7-8,TRBJ1-3,CASELGSGNTIYF
15,TRBV7-2,TRBJ2-3,CASSLEGGGFDTQYF